This record looks at one T cell receptor (beta chain) sequence and its context. V gave up 0 bases and J gave up 4 bases; unmatched junction bases: 6. Germline-derived CDR1 and CDR2 are SGDLS and YYNGEE. The CDR3 is made up of 15 amino acids. These data belong to a study of blood T cell repertoires in COVID-19. Using immunoSEQ multiplex PCR, the repertoire was profiled, and TCRdb retains in-frame clones only, with some absent. Here the sample spans more than 85,000 clones, 88% being singletons. The chain links TRBV9 to TRBJ1-2; TRBD1 matches 7 bases. The sequenced sample consisted of peripheral blood. The clonotype was recovered from a woman at least 80 years old with acute or convalescent COVID-19. CDR3 bases: TGTGCCAGCAGCGTAGCTACGAGGGGGCTCTATGGCTACACCTTC. This sequence encodes CASSVATRGLYGYTF. The variable domain in full, completed from reference TRBV9 and TRBJ1-2, reads DSGVTQTPKHLITATGQRVTLRCSPRSGDLSVYWYQQSLDQGLQFLIQYYNGEERAKGNILERFSAQQFPDLHSELNLSSLELGDSALYFCASSVATRGLYGYTFGSGTRLTVV.